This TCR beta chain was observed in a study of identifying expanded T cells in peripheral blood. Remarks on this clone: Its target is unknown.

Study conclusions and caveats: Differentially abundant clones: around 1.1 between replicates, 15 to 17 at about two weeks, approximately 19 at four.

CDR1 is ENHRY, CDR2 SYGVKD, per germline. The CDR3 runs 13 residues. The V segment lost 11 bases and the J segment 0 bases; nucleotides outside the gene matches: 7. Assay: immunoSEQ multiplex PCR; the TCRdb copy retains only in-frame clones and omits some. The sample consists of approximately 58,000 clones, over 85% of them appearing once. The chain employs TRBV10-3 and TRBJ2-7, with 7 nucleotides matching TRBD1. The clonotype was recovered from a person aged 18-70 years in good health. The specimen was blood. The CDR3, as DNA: TGTGCCGTCCTTAGGGACAGCTCCTACGAGCAGTACTTC. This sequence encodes CAVLRDSSYEQYF.